This is a list of T cell receptor beta chains from one sample in a study of CD8+CD57+ T cells in acquired aplastic anemia. TCRdb redid the calling of the reads with MiXCR, one entry per CDR3 protein. The sample lists approximately 200,000 distinct CDR3 sequences; around three fifths were seen once. The source material was sorted CD4+, CD8+, or CD8+CD57+ T cells (not recorded which) from PBMCs. These receptors came from a human donor with severe aplastic anemia or a healthy control (not recorded which). Both conserved end residues are part of each CDR3. Fields, in order: V gene, CDR3 length, D gene, clone size, J gene, CDR3 protein, CDR3 DNA. A D gene is named only where the DNA matches it firmly. Size values are once, few and many counts, or a class for expanded clones, and some rows have none.

v_gene: TRBV7-9
len: 13
d_gene: NA
abundance: NA
j_gene: TRBJ2-7
CDR3aa: CASSRAGIDEQYF
CDR3nt: TGTGCCAGCAGTCGCGCTGGCATTGACGAGCAGTACTTC

v_gene: TRBV7-9
len: 13
d_gene: NA
abundance: NA
j_gene: TRBJ1-2
CDR3aa: CASSSEQGNGYTF
CDR3nt: TGTGCCAGCAGCTCCGAGCAGGGGAATGGCTACACCTTC

v_gene: TRBV5-8
len: 13
d_gene: NA
abundance: many
j_gene: TRBJ1-1
CDR3aa: CASSSSMNTEAFF
CDR3nt: TGTGCCAGCAGCTCTTCAATGAACACTGAAGCTTTCTTT

v_gene: TRBV7-3
len: 15
d_gene: NA
abundance: NA
j_gene: TRBJ2-3
CDR3aa: CASGRTQVHTDTQYF
CDR3nt: TGTGCCAGCGGCCGGACTCAGGTCCACACAGATACGCAGTATTTT

v_gene: TRBV19
len: 15
d_gene: NA
abundance: many
j_gene: TRBJ1-5
CDR3aa: CASSMWDGGNQPQHF
CDR3nt: TGTGCCAGTAGTATGTGGGACGGAGGGAATCAGCCCCAGCATTTT

v_gene: TRBV29-1
len: 12
d_gene: NA
abundance: NA
j_gene: TRBJ1-2
CDR3aa: CSAGTANYGHTF
CDR3nt: TGCAGCGCCGGGACGGCTAACTATGGCCACACCTTC

v_gene: TRBV7-6
len: 15
d_gene: NA
abundance: NA
j_gene: TRBJ2-7
CDR3aa: CASSLMLGRFDEQYF
CDR3nt: TGTGCCAGCAGCTTAATGTTAGGCAGGTTCGACGAGCAGTACTTC

v_gene: TRBV9
len: 15
d_gene: NA
abundance: NA
j_gene: TRBJ2-5
CDR3aa: CASSVQGGTGETQYF
CDR3nt: TGTGCCAGCAGCGTTCAGGGGGGAACGGGAGAGACCCAGTACTTC

v_gene: TRBV5-1
len: 17
d_gene: TRBD2
abundance: NA
j_gene: TRBJ2-1
CDR3aa: CASSIAGGLRGYNEQFF
CDR3nt: TGCGCCAGCAGCATCGCGGGGGGTTTGAGGGGCTACAATGAGCAGTTCTTC

v_gene: TRBV5-1
len: 15
d_gene: TRBD2
abundance: NA
j_gene: TRBJ2-3
CDR3aa: CASSLASGGLDTQYF
CDR3nt: TGCGCCAGCAGCTTGGCTAGCGGGGGGCTGGATACGCAGTATTTT

v_gene: TRBV3-1
len: 15
d_gene: TRBD1
abundance: once
j_gene: TRBJ1-2
CDR3aa: CASSPGTGGAYGYTF
CDR3nt: TGTGCCAGCAGCCCGGGGACAGGGGGTGCGTACGGCTACACCTTC

v_gene: TRBV6-4
len: 14
d_gene: TRBD2
abundance: many
j_gene: TRBJ2-1
CDR3aa: CASSGTSGGNEQFF
CDR3nt: TGTGCCAGCAGTGGGACTAGCGGGGGGAATGAGCAGTTCTTC

v_gene: TRBV2
len: 14
d_gene: TRBD2
abundance: NA
j_gene: TRBJ2-3
CDR3aa: CASGTSEAVDTQYF
CDR3nt: TGTGCCAGTGGGACTAGCGAAGCGGTAGATACGCAGTATTTT

v_gene: TRBV7-8
len: 14
d_gene: NA
abundance: NA
j_gene: TRBJ1-1
CDR3aa: CASSSTKGIPEAFF
CDR3nt: TGTGCCAGCAGCTCGACAAAAGGGATTCCTGAAGCTTTCTTT

v_gene: TRBV6-6
len: 17
d_gene: NA
abundance: many
j_gene: TRBJ1-3
CDR3aa: CASSYSKGHGLGNTIYF
CDR3nt: TGTGCCAGCAGTTACTCGAAAGGTCACGGCTTAGGAAACACCATATATTTT

v_gene: TRBV12-3/TRBV12-4
len: 14
d_gene: NA
abundance: many
j_gene: TRBJ2-7
CDR3aa: CASSFGGAGYEQYF
CDR3nt: TGTGCCAGCAGTTTTGGCGGGGCGGGCTACGAGCAGTACTTC

v_gene: TRBV7-2
len: 18
d_gene: NA
abundance: NA
j_gene: TRBJ2-6
CDR3aa: CASSRGPSPTSGANVLTF
CDR3nt: TGTGCCAGCAGCCGGGGGCCCTCCCCAACCTCTGGGGCCAACGTCCTGACTTTC

v_gene: TRBV24-1
len: 15
d_gene: TRBD1
abundance: NA
j_gene: TRBJ2-1
CDR3aa: CATSEQTGYSNEQFF
CDR3nt: TGTGCCACCAGTGAACAGACAGGGTACAGCAATGAGCAGTTCTTC

v_gene: TRBV9
len: 14
d_gene: TRBD1
abundance: few
j_gene: TRBJ2-7
CDR3aa: CASSPRDSAYEQYF
CDR3nt: TGTGCCAGCAGCCCCCGGGACAGCGCTTACGAGCAGTACTTC

v_gene: TRBV24-1
len: 14
d_gene: NA
abundance: NA
j_gene: TRBJ1-4
CDR3aa: CATSDRSTNEKLFF
CDR3nt: TGTGCCACCAGCGACAGATCAACTAATGAAAAACTGTTTTTT

v_gene: TRBV4-3
len: 15
d_gene: TRBD1
abundance: many
j_gene: TRBJ2-1
CDR3aa: CASSQGQGVHNEQFF
CDR3nt: TGCGCCAGCAGCCAAGGACAGGGGGTTCACAATGAGCAGTTCTTC

v_gene: TRBV20-1
len: 16
d_gene: NA
abundance: many
j_gene: TRBJ1-4
CDR3aa: CSAEPATVATNEKLFF
CDR3nt: TGCAGTGCTGAGCCGGCCACCGTTGCAACTAATGAAAAACTGTTTTTT

v_gene: TRBV7-7
len: 14
d_gene: NA
abundance: NA
j_gene: TRBJ2-1
CDR3aa: CASSPGLLVHEQFF
CDR3nt: TGTGCCAGCAGCCCGGGACTGCTGGTGCATGAGCAGTTCTTC

v_gene: TRBV4-1
len: 14
d_gene: TRBD1
abundance: NA
j_gene: TRBJ2-7
CDR3aa: CASSQVTGSYEQYF
CDR3nt: TGCGCCAGCAGCCAAGTGACAGGGAGCTACGAGCAGTACTTC

v_gene: TRBV30
len: 13
d_gene: NA
abundance: many
j_gene: TRBJ1-1
CDR3aa: CAWSVQSNTEAFF
CDR3nt: TGTGCCTGGAGTGTTCAATCGAACACTGAAGCTTTCTTT

v_gene: TRBV7-6
len: 13
d_gene: NA
abundance: NA
j_gene: TRBJ2-7
CDR3aa: CASSLSQQYEQYF
CDR3nt: TGTGCCAGCAGCTTATCCCAGCAGTACGAGCAGTACTTC

v_gene: TRBV19
len: 13
d_gene: TRBD2
abundance: NA
j_gene: TRBJ2-5
CDR3aa: CASSTSRRETQYF
CDR3nt: TGTGCCAGTTCGACTAGCAGGCGGGAGACCCAGTACTTC

v_gene: TRBV19
len: 13
d_gene: TRBD1
abundance: NA
j_gene: TRBJ1-3
CDR3aa: CATADRSKGTIYF
CDR3nt: TGTGCCACCGCGGACAGGTCAAAGGGCACCATATATTTT

v_gene: TRBV12-3/TRBV12-4
len: 15
d_gene: NA
abundance: NA
j_gene: TRBJ2-1
CDR3aa: CASSTDGRSYNEQFF
CDR3nt: TGTGCCAGCAGTACGGACGGACGTTCCTACAATGAGCAGTTCTTC

v_gene: TRBV25-1
len: 15
d_gene: TRBD1
abundance: NA
j_gene: TRBJ2-7
CDR3aa: CASSVSMGQSYEQYF
CDR3nt: TGTGCCAGCAGTGTATCCATGGGACAGTCCTACGAGCAGTACTTC

v_gene: TRBV10-1
len: 14
d_gene: TRBD1
abundance: few
j_gene: TRBJ2-7
CDR3aa: CASSGTGTGSEQYF
CDR3nt: TGCGCCAGCAGTGGTACCGGGACAGGGTCTGAGCAGTACTTC

v_gene: TRBV12-5
len: 15
d_gene: NA
abundance: NA
j_gene: TRBJ1-5
CDR3aa: CASGLGGGGNQPQHF
CDR3nt: TGTGCTAGTGGTTTGGGAGGGGGGGGCAATCAGCCCCAGCATTTT

v_gene: TRBV19
len: 19
d_gene: TRBD1
abundance: NA
j_gene: TRBJ1-1
CDR3aa: CASSTAGQGLPNVNTEAFF
CDR3nt: TGTGCCAGTAGTACCGCGGGACAGGGGCTACCCAACGTGAACACTGAAGCTTTCTTT

v_gene: TRBV15
len: 13
d_gene: NA
abundance: NA
j_gene: TRBJ2-2
CDR3aa: CATGQTNTGELFF
CDR3nt: TGTGCCACCGGGCAGACGAACACCGGGGAGCTGTTTTTT

v_gene: TRBV7-2
len: 12
d_gene: NA
abundance: NA
j_gene: TRBJ2-3
CDR3aa: CASSLELDTQYF
CDR3nt: TGTGCCAGCAGCTTAGAGTTGGATACGCAGTATTTT

v_gene: TRBV20-1
len: 12
d_gene: NA
abundance: once
j_gene: TRBJ2-2
CDR3aa: CSALRDTGELFF
CDR3nt: TGCAGTGCCTTAAGGGACACCGGGGAGCTGTTTTTT

v_gene: TRBV3-1
len: 16
d_gene: TRBD1
abundance: few
j_gene: TRBJ2-4
CDR3aa: CASSPLGQGAKNIQYF
CDR3nt: TGTGCCAGCAGCCCTCTGGGACAGGGTGCCAAAAACATTCAGTACTTC

v_gene: TRBV25-1
len: 10
d_gene: NA
abundance: NA
j_gene: TRBJ1-2
CDR3aa: CASSDAGYTF
CDR3nt: TGTGCCAGCAGTGATGCAGGCTACACCTTC

v_gene: TRBV24-1
len: 17
d_gene: NA
abundance: few
j_gene: TRBJ2-2
CDR3aa: CATSDAPGTGKTGELFF
CDR3nt: TGTGCCACCAGTGACGCCCCAGGGACGGGTAAAACCGGGGAGCTGTTTTTT

v_gene: TRBV15
len: 14
d_gene: NA
abundance: NA
j_gene: TRBJ2-1
CDR3aa: CATSRDQANNEQFF
CDR3nt: TGTGCCACCAGCAGAGATCAGGCAAACAATGAGCAGTTCTTC

v_gene: TRBV7-9
len: 17
d_gene: NA
abundance: NA
j_gene: TRBJ1-1
CDR3aa: CASSLDSPPFGTAEAFF
CDR3nt: TGTGCCAGCAGTTTGGACTCCCCACCGTTCGGGACGGCTGAAGCTTTCTTT

v_gene: TRBV10-1
len: 14
d_gene: NA
abundance: few
j_gene: TRBJ2-1
CDR3aa: CASSQAPLGNEQFF
CDR3nt: TGCGCCAGCAGTCAGGCCCCCCTAGGGAATGAGCAGTTCTTC

v_gene: TRBV9
len: 15
d_gene: NA
abundance: NA
j_gene: TRBJ2-7
CDR3aa: CASSTNRDPSYEQYF
CDR3nt: TGTGCCAGCAGCACTAACCGGGACCCGTCCTACGAGCAGTACTTC

v_gene: TRBV7-9
len: 16
d_gene: NA
abundance: few
j_gene: TRBJ1-6
CDR3aa: CASSSDRDTNNSPLHF
CDR3nt: TGTGCCAGCAGTTCTGACCGGGACACCAATAATTCACCCCTCCACTTT

v_gene: TRBV6-5
len: 10
d_gene: TRBD1
abundance: NA
j_gene: TRBJ2-7
CDR3aa: CASRKDREYF
CDR3nt: TGTGCCAGCAGGAAGGACAGGGAGTACTTC

v_gene: TRBV6-2/TRBV6-3
len: 14
d_gene: TRBD1
abundance: NA
j_gene: TRBJ2-7
CDR3aa: CASSYRTGAYEQYF
CDR3nt: TGTGCCAGCAGTTACCGGACAGGGGCTTACGAGCAGTACTTC

v_gene: TRBV15
len: 14
d_gene: NA
abundance: many
j_gene: TRBJ1-2
CDR3aa: CATSRVEGNYGYTF
CDR3nt: TGTGCCACCAGCAGAGTGGAGGGGAACTATGGCTACACCTTC